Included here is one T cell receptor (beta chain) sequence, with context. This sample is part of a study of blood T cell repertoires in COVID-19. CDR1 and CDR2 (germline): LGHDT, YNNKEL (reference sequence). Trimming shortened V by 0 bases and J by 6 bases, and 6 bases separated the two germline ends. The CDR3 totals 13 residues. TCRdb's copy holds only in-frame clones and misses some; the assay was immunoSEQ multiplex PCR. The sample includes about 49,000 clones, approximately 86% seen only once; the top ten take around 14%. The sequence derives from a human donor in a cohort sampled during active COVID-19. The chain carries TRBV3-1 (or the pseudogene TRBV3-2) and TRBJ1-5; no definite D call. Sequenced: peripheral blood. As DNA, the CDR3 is TGTGCCAGCAGCCAAGATCTTCGTCAGCCCCAGCATTTT. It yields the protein CASSQDLRQPQHF.